The entry below describes one T cell receptor (beta chain). Germline V gene data show CDR1 as MNHEY and CDR2 as SVGAGI. There are 14 residues in the CDR3. V was pared by 2 bases and J by 5 bases, with 12 bases between. The data were taken from a study of memory CD4+ T cells and cytomegalovirus serostatus. Assay used: immunoSEQ multiplex PCR; TCRdb lists only in-frame clones, some missing. This table has about 82,000 clones, around 80% appearing once. Single viable CD3+CD4+CD8-CD45RO+ cells were sorted as the memory CD4+ T cells. CD4+ T cells were isolated by positive magnetic selection. This sequence joins TRBV6-5 and TRBJ2-5, with D perhaps given as TRBD1 or TRBD2 (6 bases each). The sample comprised memory CD4+ T cells from blood. The clonotype was recovered from an adult in good health and CMV-seronegative. The CDR3 DNA sequence: TGTGCCAGCAGTTACATGGGGGGCGGGGAGACCCAGTACTTC. Protein product: CASSYMGGGETQYF.